This note documents a single T cell receptor beta chain sequence. This record belongs to a study of shared T cell receptors in the human thymus. Profiled with immunoSEQ multiplex PCR; TCRdb holds only in-frame clones, not every one. Among 500,000 to 750,000 clones, around nine tenths were seen once, and the ten largest hold around 0.0099%. These sequences were also reported in another study, on human thymus T cells. This second study notes: Among the donors, all were healthy Finnish infants having corrective surgery for congenital heart defects.

This sequence originates from a boy under two years old with a congenital heart defect. Sequencing input: thymocytes.

CDR3 coding DNA: TGTGCCAGCAGTGACCTTCGTTCCGGGAAGGCCGGAATAGATACGCAGTATTTT. Its protein product is CASSDLRSGKAGIDTQYF. V usage is TRBV6-1 and J usage is TRBJ2-3; tentatively, D is TRBD2 (5 bases). Germline values: CDR1 MNHNS, CDR2 SASEGT. CDR3 length: 18 residues. The V gene lost 3 bases and the J gene lost 5 bases, with 24 bases spanning the gap.